This T cell receptor beta chain was observed in a study of identical twins. TCRdb reprocessed the 5' RACE reads with MiXCR, giving one entry per CDR3 protein. Of roughly 720,000 distinct CDR3 sequences detected, over 15% appear once; the ten largest clones hold less than 15%. This clonotype was observed at least ten times. In addition, the sample was reused for a study of T cells expressing NK-cell markers.

The clonotype originates from a woman under 30 in good health. The sample was PBMCs.

This CDR3 is CASSSRTSYTGELFF. CDR3 DNA: TGTGCCAGCAGCTCCCGGACTAGCTACACCGGGGAGCTGTTTTTT. The chain employs TRBV7-2 and TRBJ2-2; 8 nucleotides align to TRBD2. With V trimmed by 4 bases and J by 3 bases, 4 bases remained unmatched. The CDR3 extends over 15 amino acids. Germline CDR1 and CDR2: SGHTA and FQGNSA. Complete variable domain (other parts from reference TRBV7-2 and TRBJ2-2): GAGVSQSPSNKVTEKGKDVELRCDPISGHTALYWYRQSLGQGLEFLIYFQGNSAPDKSGLPSDRFSAERTGGSVSTLTIQRTQQEDSAVYLCASSSRTSYTGELFFGEGSRLTVL.